Here is one T cell receptor beta chain with its context. Its cognate antigen is unknown. This specimen comes from a study of cytomegalovirus exposure and HLA in healthy donors. Germline CDR1 and CDR2: SGHRS and YFSETQ. The germline V and J ends were trimmed by 3 bases and 0 bases, with 11 bases remaining between them. This CDR3 contains 15 residues. Researchers ran the PCR with 60 Vbeta and 13 Jbeta primers. Sequencing was performed with immunoSEQ multiplex PCR; in TCRdb, only in-frame clones are kept and a portion is missing. The sample lists 150,000 to 200,000 clones, over 60% seen once, with 0.9% to 1.2% in the top ten. Overall study findings and caveats: It was assumed in the presence/absence analyses that sequencing depth was roughly uniform across donors. Within an earlier analysis, most TCR beta V segments proved productive either about 87% or about 30% of the time. Excluded were some V segments that proved indistinguishable, including TRBV6-2 and TRBV6-3.

This clonotype was obtained from a woman aged 40-49 years in good health and CMV-seronegative. The V and J genes are TRBV5-1 and TRBJ2-3, with D possibly matching TRBD1 (5 bases). What was sequenced was PBMCs. The DNA of the CDR3 is TGCGCCAGCAGCTATGACAGTACTAGCACAGATACGCAGTATTTT. Its translation is CASSYDSTSTDTQYF.